The 27 T cell receptor beta chains below come from one sample, sequenced in a study of radiation and T cells in renal cell carcinoma. The protocol was immunoSEQ multiplex PCR, while the TCRdb copy is restricted to in-frame clones and leaves out a portion. The profile shows approximately 120,000 clones, 80% to 85% of them singletons. The sample's time point: baseline pretreatment blood. The treatment here: 15 Gy SBRT to primary tumor, nephrectomy 4 weeks later. The material sequenced was blood, taken from a patient whose treatment included radiotherapy and nephrectomy. All receptors derive from a woman aged 60-75 years with renal cell carcinoma.

The chain carries TRBV29-1 and TRBJ1-2; maybe TRBD1 (5 bases). V was pared by 7 bases and J by 4 bases, with 19 bases between. The germline gives CDR1 SQVTM, CDR2 ANQGSEA. The CDR3 sequence is 14 residues long. The CDR3 nucleotides read TGCAGCGCACTTTCGGGGGATCCACGCTATGGCTACACCTTC. Protein: CSALSGDPRYGYTF. The full variable domain, completed using reference TRBV29-1 and TRBJ1-2, is SAVISQKPSRDICQRGTSLTIQCQVDSQVTMMFWYRQQPGQSLTLIATANQGSEATYESGFVIDKFPISRPNLTFSTLTVSNMSPEDSSIYLCSALSGDPRYGYTFGSGTRLTVV.

The chain links TRBV5-4 to TRBJ1-1; tentatively, D is TRBD1 (5 bases). CDR1 and CDR2 (germline): SGHNT, YYREEE (reference sequence). The CDR3 is 17 amino acids. Trimming took off 2 bases at V and 5 bases at J, with 22 bases between the two ends. CDR3 sequence: CASSFYGGTRVRTEAFF. The DNA for the CDR3 is TGTGCCAGCAGCTTTTACGGAGGGACCAGGGTGAGAACTGAAGCTTTCTTT.

The CDR3 is CASSPPGRSYGYTF. For the CDR3, the DNA is TGTGCCAGCAGCCCCCCGGGGAGGAGCTATGGCTACACCTTC. The V and J genes are TRBV11-2 and TRBJ1-2; the D is unclear. The V gene lost 5 bases and the J gene lost 4 bases, with 14 bases spanning the gap. This CDR3 comprises 14 residues. Germline-derived CDR1 and CDR2 are SGHAT and FQNNGV. The full variable domain, in which reference TRBV11-2 and TRBJ1-2 provide the parts outside the CDR3, is EAGVAQSPRYKIIEKRQSVAFWCNPISGHATLYWYQQILGQGPKLLIQFQNNGVVDDSQLPKDRFSAERLKGVDSTLKIQPAKLEDSAVYLCASSPPGRSYGYTFGSGTRLTVV.

This clone was seen just once. This sequence joins TRBV18 and TRBJ2-5; D uncertain. V gave up 3 bases and J gave up 5 bases, with 10 bases separating them. This CDR3 comprises 13 residues. Germline V gene lookup returns CDR1 KGHSH and CDR2 LQKENI. The CDR3 DNA sequence: TGTGCCAGCTCACCGCCCCTTTCTGAGACCCAGTACTTC. Protein: CASSPPLSETQYF.

This chain links TRBV18 with TRBJ1-1; 7 nucleotides match TRBD1. The germline V gene encodes CDR1 KGHSH and CDR2 LQKENI. Germline trimming cut 4 bases from V and 2 bases from J; bases unmatched to any gene: 7. CDR3 length: 15 residues. The CDR3 reads CASSLSGTANTEAFF. CDR3 coding DNA: TGTGCCAGCTCACTGAGCGGGACAGCCAACACTGAAGCTTTCTTT.

The rearrangement links TRBV11-2 to TRBJ2-7, with D perhaps TRBD1 (5 bases). In germline, CDR1 is SGHAT, CDR2 FQNNGV. V gave up 5 bases and J gave up 4 bases, with 15 bases separating them. The CDR3 totals 14 residues. The CDR3 nucleotides are TGTGCCAGCAGCCCACTGCTTAGGGGATACGAGCAGTACTTC. It yields the protein CASSPLLRGYEQYF.

The chain has TRBV10-2 and TRBJ2-1, with 11 positions matching TRBD2. The CDR3 spans 15 residues. CDR1 and CDR2 from the germline V gene are WSHSY and SAAADI. V lost 10 bases and J lost 5; bases outside the gene matches: 10. As DNA, the CDR3 is TGCGCCACCGACCCCGGACTAGCGGGTAACAATGAGCAGTTCTTC. It codes for CATDPGLAGNNEQFF.

This sequence joins TRBV11-3 and TRBJ1-1; TRBD1 matches 7 bases. V trimming: 3 bases; J trimming: 4 bases; junction bases outside the gene matches: 2. Germline V CDR1 and CDR2: SGHNT, YENEEA. This CDR3 spans 13 amino acids. CDR3 protein: CASSFDRVTEAFF. DNA of the CDR3: TGTGCCAGCAGCTTTGACAGGGTCACTGAAGCTTTCTTT. The full variable domain, in which reference TRBV11-3 and TRBJ1-1 provide the parts outside the CDR3, is EAGVVQSPRYKIIEKKQPVAFWCNPISGHNTLYWYLQNLGQGPELLIRYENEEAVDDSQLPKDRFSAERLKGVDSTLKIQPAELGDSAVYLCASSFDRVTEAFFGQGTRLTVV.

This chain connects TRBV28 to TRBJ1-1; no definite D call. With 8 bases removed from V and 1 base from J, the gap between germline ends came to 14 bases. The CDR3 has 14 amino acids. Germline V gene sequence: CDR1 MDHEN, CDR2 SYDVKM. The CDR3 DNA reads as TGTGCCAGCTGGTTGCAGGCCCCGAACACTGAAGCTTTCTTT. Its translation is CASWLQAPNTEAFF.

The chain carries TRBV7-9 and TRBJ2-7, with D tentatively TRBD2 (6 bases). The CDR3 length is 13 residues. Germline V gene data show CDR1 as SEHNR and CDR2 as FQNEAQ (reference sequence). V was trimmed by 0 bases and J by 7 bases, leaving 10 bases between them. DNA for the CDR3: TGTGCCAGCAGCTTAGCGGGAGGTGAAGAGCAGTACTTC. This gives the protein CASSLAGGEEQYF.

The V and J genes are TRBV15 and TRBJ2-7; D is tentatively TRBD1 or TRBD2 (6 bases each). CDR1 LNHNV and CDR2 YYDKDF come from the germline V gene (reference sequence). The CDR3 spans 17 residues. Trimming took off 0 bases at V and 2 bases at J, with 17 bases between the two ends. The CDR3 coding sequence is TGTGCCACCAGCAGAGATCGGGGGCGGCTCGCAACCTACGAGCAGTACTTC. Its protein is CATSRDRGRLATYEQYF.

This clone showed up just once. The chain is built from TRBV29-1 and TRBJ1-4, with 9 positions matching TRBD1. From germline, CDR1 is SQVTM and CDR2 ANQGSEA. With V trimmed by 5 bases and J by 5 bases, 12 bases remained unmatched. This CDR3 spans 16 amino acids. CDR3 DNA sequence: TGCAGCGTTCTAGGGCCTGGGACAGGGAGGAATGAAAAACTGTTTTTT. This gives the protein CSVLGPGTGRNEKLFF.

The rearrangement uses TRBV6-1 and TRBJ2-7; perhaps TRBD1 as D (7 bases). The V gene's germline CDR1 is MNHNS and CDR2 SASEGT. The CDR3 totals 13 residues. V was shortened by 3 bases and J by 3 bases, with 9 bases between the two germline ends. CDR3 residues: CASSDQGGYEQYF. CDR3 nucleotides: TGTGCCAGCAGTGATCAGGGGGGCTACGAGCAGTACTTC.

The V and J genes are TRBV9 and TRBJ2-7; 10 bases agree with TRBD1. Trimming cost V 0 bases and J 2 bases; bases outside gene matches: 5. Germline V gene data show CDR1 as SGDLS and CDR2 as YYNGEE. The CDR3 loop spans 16 amino acids. Here the CDR3 reads CASSVAPTGGAYEQYF. The DNA of the CDR3 is TGTGCCAGCAGCGTAGCGCCGACAGGGGGCGCCTACGAGCAGTACTTC.

This sequence joins TRBV11-1 and TRBJ2-4; possible D gene TRBD2, 6 bases. CDR3 size: 16 residues. Trimming took 5 bases from V and 3 from J, leaving 17 bases between them. Germline V CDR1 and CDR2: SGHAT, FQDESV (reference sequence). The CDR3 DNA reads TGTGCCAGCAGCCCCTCGGAGGGTCTTGTCAAAAACATTCAGTACTTC. It is translated as CASSPSEGLVKNIQYF.

As regards this clone: A much larger clone lies a single base off, so this may be a read error. The V gene is TRBV6-4, the J gene TRBJ1-5; the D is unclear. Per the germline V gene, CDR1 is MRHNA and CDR2 is SNTAGT. The CDR3 is made up of 12 amino acids. Trimming cost V 2 bases and J 4 bases, with 3 bases left between them. The CDR3 spells CASSDGNQPQHF. The CDR3 DNA sequence: TGTGCCAGCAGTGACGGTAATCAGCCCCAGCATTTT.

V and J are TRBV19 and TRBJ2-5; TRBD1 is a possible D gene (6 bases). The length of the CDR3 is 15 residues. V was cut by 4 bases and J by 4 bases, with 16 bases left in between. CDR1 LNHDA and CDR2 SQIVND come from the germline V gene (reference sequence). CDR3: CASSTSQGLGETQYF. In DNA, the CDR3 is TGTGCCAGTAGTACCTCCCAGGGGCTGGGAGAGACCCAGTACTTC. Combining the CDR3 with reference TRBV19 and TRBJ2-5 gives the whole variable domain DGGITQSPKYLFRKEGQNVTLSCEQNLNHDAMYWYRQDPGQGLRLIYYSQIVNDFQKGDIAEGYSVSREKKESFPLTVTSAQKNPTAFYLCASSTSQGLGETQYFGPGTRLLVL.

This chain connects TRBV7-2 to TRBJ2-1, with 10 bases that match TRBD1. This CDR3 is built from 14 residues. The V gene's germline CDR1 is SGHTA and CDR2 FQGNSA. The ends lost 5 bases at V and 6 bases at J; junction bases unmatched: 4. The CDR3 region is CASSGWTGGNEQFF. Written as DNA, the CDR3 is TGTGCCAGCAGCGGTTGGACAGGGGGCAATGAGCAGTTCTTC.

The V gene is TRBV9, the J gene TRBJ1-5; D gene ambiguous. CDR1 is SGDLS, CDR2 YYNGEE, per germline. V dropped 4 bases and J dropped 5 bases, with 16 bases sitting between them. The CDR3 is 15 residues long. This chain's CDR3 is CASSLSAGVDQPQHF. The CDR3 DNA sequence: TGTGCCAGCAGCCTATCCGCCGGGGTCGATCAGCCCCAGCATTTT.

This rearrangement joins TRBV6-5 to TRBJ1-5; D is unclear. Trimming removed 0 bases from V and 7 bases from J, with 7 bases in between. The CDR3 is 13 amino acids. Germline lookup yields CDR1 MNHEY and CDR2 SVGAGI. The CDR3 region is CASSYSTDQPQHF. The CDR3 DNA is TGTGCCAGCAGTTACTCGACCGACCAGCCCCAGCATTTT.

The V and J genes are TRBV18 and TRBJ2-7; 8 bases line up with TRBD1. There are 14 residues in the CDR3. Germline V CDR1 and CDR2: KGHSH, LQKENI. V shed 3 bases, J shed 3 bases, and the junction held 4 bases outside the gene matches. CDR3 in DNA: TGTGCCAGCTCACCTGGACAGGGATACTACGAGCAGTACTTC. Its translation: CASSPGQGYYEQYF.

This chain uses TRBV6-6 with TRBJ1-1; D remains unclear. The CDR3 loop spans 13 amino acids. CDR1 and CDR2 from the germline V gene are MNHNY and SVGAGI (reference sequence). V dropped 0 bases and J dropped 5 bases, with 7 bases sitting between them. The CDR3 DNA follows: TGTGCCAGCAGTTACTCCTATTCAACTGAAGCTTTCTTT. Encoded protein: CASSYSYSTEAFF.

This clone is termed medium-sized (0.01 to 0.1%). The CDR3 is CASSEAPAASTDTQYF. DNA for the CDR3: TGTGCCAGCAGTGAAGCACCAGCGGCTAGCACAGATACGCAGTATTTT. The V and J genes are TRBV6-1 and TRBJ2-3; maybe TRBD2 (5 bases). CDR3 size: 16 residues. V was pared by 0 bases and J by 0 bases, with 10 bases between. Germline values: CDR1 MNHNS, CDR2 SASEGT.

The sample holds one count of this clone. A junction boundary mismatches the germline segment, possibly from a read error. The V call is TRBV28, the J call TRBJ1-5; D may be TRBD1 (5 bases). The CDR3 has 12 residues. Germline-derived CDR1 and CDR2 are MDHEN and SYDVKM. CDR3 loop: CASSLSDKSPNF. CDR3 nucleotides: TGTGCCAGCAGTTTATCGGACAAGAGTCCCAATTTT.

The chain uses TRBV27 and TRBJ2-1, with unresolved D. The V end was cut by 5 bases, the J end by 1 base, with 18 bases between. CDR3 length: 17 amino acids. Germline V gives CDR1 MNHEY, CDR2 SMNVEV (reference sequence). The CDR3 loop is CASSPRAMVKSYNEQFF. The CDR3 DNA sequence: TGTGCCAGCAGTCCCCGGGCGATGGTTAAGTCCTACAATGAGCAGTTCTTC.

The chain is built from TRBV19 and TRBJ2-7; 8 nucleotides align to TRBD2. Germline CDR1 and CDR2: LNHDA and SQIVND (reference sequence). The CDR3 runs to 15 residues. J gave up 0 bases and V 6 bases, and 7 bases lay outside the gene matches. The CDR3 coding sequence is TGTGCCAGTAGACAAACCGGGACTAGCTCCTACGAGCAGTACTTC. Translating gives CASRQTGTSSYEQYF.

V and J are TRBV6-4 and TRBJ2-1; the D gene could be TRBD1 or TRBD2 (5 bases each). The V end was cut by 3 bases, the J end by 8 bases, with 17 bases between. This CDR3 has 15 amino acids. Per germline, CDR1 MRHNA and CDR2 SNTAGT. The CDR3 DNA is TGTGCCAGCAGTGAAAAGTCTCCGGGACCGTATGAGCAGTTCTTC. Translation gives CASSEKSPGPYEQFF.